The 27 T cell receptor beta chains in this list originate from one sample, sequenced in a study of early T cells in non-severe SARS-CoV-2 infection (dated by TCRdb to the early 2020s). Library creation used 5' RACE. The sequencer listed for this sample is NextSeq 500. TCRdb handled the public reads itself, with Q25 trimming in fastp and clone calling in MiXCR, and kept productive beta chains. Identical CDR3 proteins give one entry, which carries the most common genes and DNA. The sample table records about 56,000 distinct CDR3 sequences; 10% of these occur just once. Around 6.3% of the sample comes from the top ten. The sequencing input was whole blood. These receptor sequences come from an adult who was a healthcare worker with PCR-confirmed SARS-CoV-2 infection or an uninfected control (not recorded which).

This clonotype was seen ten or more times. The chain uses TRBV5-1 and TRBJ2-1; D is perhaps TRBD1 (6 bases). From germline, CDR1 is SGHRS and CDR2 YFSETQ. The CDR3 loop spans 13 amino acids. Trimming left V 3 bases short and J 6 bases short, with 10 bases between. CDR3 nucleotides: TGCGCCAGCAGCTCGCAGGGGTTCAATGAGCAGTTCTTC. Translation: CASSSQGFNEQFF. Based on the CDR3 plus reference TRBV5-1 and TRBJ2-1, the full variable domain is KAGVTQTPRYLIKTRGQQVTLSCSPISGHRSVSWYQQTPGQGLQFLFEYFSETQRNKGNFPGRFSGRQFSNSRSEMNVSTLELGDSALYLCASSSQGFNEQFFGPGTRLTVL.

The J gene is TRBJ2-1, the V gene TRBV7-2, with TRBD2 matching over 8 bases. CDR3 length: 17 amino acids. The germline gives CDR1 SGHTA, CDR2 FQGNSA. J was trimmed by 7 bases and V by 1 base; bases with no gene match: 12. CDR3 protein: CASSLVSASGRVNEQFF. For the CDR3, the DNA is TGTGCCAGCAGCTTAGTGAGTGCCAGCGGGAGAGTAAATGAGCAGTTCTTC.

This clonotype was seen repeatedly, ten times or more. The chain recombines TRBV5-5 with TRBJ1-5; D remains ambiguous. V shed 1 base and J shed 1 base, with 9 bases lying between them. CDR3 size: 15 residues. Germline loops: CDR1 SGHKS, CDR2 YYEKEE (reference sequence). The CDR3 loop is CASSLTAASNQPQHF. DNA for the CDR3: TGTGCCAGCAGCTTGACCGCGGCGAGCAATCAGCCCCAGCATTTT. The complete variable domain, with remaining parts taken from reference TRBV5-5 and TRBJ1-5, reads DAGVTQSPTHLIKTRGQQVTLRCSPISGHKSVSWYQQVLGQGPQFIFQYYEKEERGRGNFPDRFSARQFPNYSSELNVNALLLGDSALYLCASSLTAASNQPQHFGDGTRLSIL.

The chain combines TRBV11-3 with TRBJ2-3; 7 nucleotides match TRBD2. The CDR3 spans 17 residues. J gave up 4 bases and V 5 bases, and 15 bases lay outside the gene matches. Germline V CDR1 and CDR2: SGHNT, YENEEA. CDR3 nucleotide sequence: TGTGCCAGCAGCCTCCAGGGCCTGCGCGGGGGACCAGATACGCAGTATTTT. Its protein product is CASSLQGLRGGPDTQYF.

This clonotype showed up many times. This chain uses TRBV14 with TRBJ2-7, with D tentatively TRBD1 or TRBD2 (5 bases each). The V end lost 6 bases, the J end lost 1 base, and 16 bases lay between the germline ends. This CDR3 has 15 amino acids. The germline gives CDR1 SGHDN, CDR2 FVKESK. CDR3 amino acids: CASSKSGTVSYEQYF. The DNA for the CDR3 is TGTGCCAGCAGTAAATCCGGGACCGTGTCCTACGAGCAGTACTTC.

The V call is TRBV30, the J call TRBJ1-1; no definite D call. With 1 base removed from V and 6 bases from J, the gap between germline ends came to 12 bases. Germline V lookup: CDR1 GTSNPN, CDR2 SVGIG (reference sequence). The CDR3 is made up of 13 amino acids. This chain's CDR3 is CAWSAGPASEAFF. In DNA, the CDR3 is TGTGCCTGGAGTGCAGGACCCGCCTCTGAAGCTTTCTTT.

The chain's CDR3 is CAITAGSQDTQYF. The CDR3 DNA reads TGTGCCATCACGGCCGGATCGCAAGATACGCAGTATTTT. This chain uses TRBV10-3 with TRBJ2-3; D not certain. Trimming removed 7 bases at V and 5 bases at J, with 13 bases between. This CDR3 has 13 amino acids. Germline V gene data show CDR1 as ENHRY and CDR2 as SYGVKD.

This clonotype was recorded at least ten times. The chain links TRBV11-2 to TRBJ2-1; the D gene is possibly TRBD2 (5 bases). V gave up 5 bases and J gave up 0 bases, with 11 bases separating them. CDR1 is SGHAT, CDR2 FQNNGV, per germline. The CDR3 consists of 15 residues. DNA for the CDR3: TGTGCCAGCAGCCGTAGCGAGAGCTCCTACAATGAGCAGTTCTTC. It is translated as CASSRSESSYNEQFF. The full variable domain, rest sourced from reference TRBV11-2 and TRBJ2-1, is EAGVAQSPRYKIIEKRQSVAFWCNPISGHATLYWYQQILGQGPKLLIQFQNNGVVDDSQLPKDRFSAERLKGVDSTLKIQPAKLEDSAVYLCASSRSESSYNEQFFGPGTRLTVL.

Regarding this clonotype: A read error may explain this, as a much larger clone is one base away. The chain has TRBV19 and TRBJ2-1, with TRBD2 identical over 8 bases. Looked up from germline, CDR1 is LNHDA and CDR2 is SQIVND (reference sequence). The CDR3 runs 14 residues. This CDR3 is CVSSVGRGKDEQFF. DNA for the CDR3: TGTGTCAGTAGTGTCGGGAGGGGTAAAGATGAGCAGTTCTTC.

In its sample, this clonotype was seen many times. This chain connects TRBV20-1 to TRBJ2-2; 11 bases fit TRBD2. This CDR3 is built from 17 residues. J gave up 4 bases and V 5 bases, and 12 bases lay outside the gene matches. CDR1 DFQATT and CDR2 SNEGSKA come from the germline V gene (reference sequence). The CDR3, as DNA: TGCAGTGCTCTTCCCACTAGCGGGAGACAGAGCACCGGGGAGCTGTTTTTT. Translation gives CSALPTSGRQSTGELFF.

This clonotype has a count of ten or more. This chain connects TRBV27 to TRBJ1-6, with a weak D call TRBD1 (5 bases). The CDR3 contains 18 residues. Per germline, CDR1 MNHEY and CDR2 SMNVEV (reference sequence). With 3 bases removed from V and 4 bases from J, the gap between germline ends came to 19 bases. CDR3 protein: CASSFGWRGGSYNSPLHF. In nucleotides, the CDR3 is TGTGCCAGCAGTTTTGGGTGGAGGGGCGGATCTTATAATTCACCCCTCCACTTT.

This clonotype was recorded many times. The genes are TRBV27 and TRBJ1-3; TRBD1 agrees at 11 bases. The V gene's germline CDR1 is MNHEY and CDR2 SMNVEV (reference sequence). There are 16 residues in the CDR3. With 5 bases clipped from V and 3 bases from J, the junction kept 6 bases outside the gene matches. The CDR3 is CASSRWGTGGGNTIYF. The CDR3 DNA reads as TGTGCCAGCAGTAGATGGGGGACAGGGGGTGGAAACACCATATATTTT.

This clonotype was detected ten times or more. The V gene is TRBV20-1, the J gene TRBJ2-3; 9 nucleotides agree with TRBD1. V gave up 3 bases and J gave up 5 bases; unmatched junction bases: 9. The germline V gene has CDR1 DFQATT and CDR2 SNEGSKA (reference sequence). The CDR3 has 15 residues. CDR3 amino acids: CSARPGQGLRDTQYF. The CDR3 DNA reads as TGCAGTGCTAGGCCGGGACAGGGTCTTCGAGATACGCAGTATTTT.

In its sample, this clonotype was seen many times. This sequence joins TRBV6-1 and TRBJ2-7; a possible D gene is TRBD2 (6 bases). This CDR3 is built from 11 residues. Per germline, CDR1 MNHNS and CDR2 SASEGT. Trimming took off 1 base at V and 10 bases at J, with 8 bases between the two ends. CDR3 nucleotide sequence: TGTGCCAGCAGTGAAGGCGGGGTCCAGTACTTC. Protein sequence: CASSEGGVQYF.

This clonotype was counted a few times. The chain uses TRBV18 and TRBJ2-3; D remains ambiguous. CDR1 is KGHSH and CDR2 is LQKENI in the germline V gene. V was clipped by 6 bases and J by 2 bases, with 9 bases between them. The CDR3 loop spans 13 amino acids. CDR3 sequence: CASSYRLTDTQYF. CDR3 coding DNA: TGTGCCAGCTCGTACAGACTCACAGATACGCAGTATTTT.

This clonotype showed up just a few times. The genes are TRBV18 and TRBJ2-7, with a possible D match to TRBD1 (5 bases). Germline assignment: CDR1 KGHSH and CDR2 LQKENI. The CDR3 has 15 amino acids. V lost 6 bases and J lost 6, with 21 bases in between. In nucleotides, the CDR3 is TGTGCCAGCTCGCCGGGCCAGGGCCCTAAGGGCGAGCAGTACTTC. This sequence encodes CASSPGQGPKGEQYF.

The chain has TRBV7-6 and TRBJ2-1, with 9 bases aligning to TRBD2. V lost 3 bases and J lost 7; bases outside the gene matches: 13. Germline V gives CDR1 SGHVS, CDR2 FNYEAQ. The length of the CDR3 is 17 residues. CDR3 region: CASSFQGRTSEYNEQFF. In DNA, the CDR3 is TGTGCCAGCAGCTTCCAAGGCAGGACTAGCGAGTATAATGAGCAGTTCTTC.

This clonotype was picked up a small number of times. The chain is built from TRBV20-1 and TRBJ2-1; the match to TRBD2 covers 12 bases. The ends lost 3 bases at V and 7 bases at J; junction bases unmatched: 7. Per the germline V gene, CDR1 is DFQATT and CDR2 is SNEGSKA (reference sequence). This CDR3 comprises 15 residues. The CDR3 spells CSASQATSGRNEQFF. The CDR3 region has the DNA TGCAGTGCTAGTCAGGCGACTAGCGGGAGAAATGAGCAGTTCTTC.

This clonotype was counted a few times. At one end, the junction sequence differs from germline, possibly due to a read error. The chain has TRBV29-1 and TRBJ2-7; D call uncertain. The CDR3 runs to 10 residues. Germline V lookup: CDR1 SQVTM, CDR2 ANQGSEA. CDR3 bases: TGCAGCGTTGGTTGGCCCTTACAAGTCTTC. Its translation is CSVGWPLQVF.

This clonotype has more than one count but fewer than ten. The rearrangement joins TRBV7-2 to TRBJ1-1; the D is unclear. Germline V gene data show CDR1 as SGHTA and CDR2 as FQGNSA. This CDR3 spans 13 amino acids. Trimming took 5 bases from V and 0 from J, leaving 7 bases between them. The CDR3 sequence is CASSNSMNTEAFF. The DNA of the CDR3 is TGTGCCAGCAGCAACTCAATGAACACTGAAGCTTTCTTT.

This chain's CDR3 is CASSFQALDGYTF. CDR3 DNA: TGTGCCAGCAGCTTCCAGGCCCTCGATGGCTACACCTTC. V and J are TRBV5-4 and TRBJ1-2; D is uncertain. The CDR3 totals 13 residues. Trimming took 2 bases from V and 6 from J, leaving 11 bases between them. Germline V gene sequence: CDR1 SGHNT, CDR2 YYREEE (reference sequence). Full variable domain (remainder filled in from reference TRBV5-4 and TRBJ1-2): ETGVTQSPTHLIKTRGQQVTLRCSSQSGHNTVSWYQQALGQGPQFIFQYYREEENGRGNFPPRFSGLQFPNYSSELNVNALELDDSALYLCASSFQALDGYTFGSGTRLTVV.

This clonotype was seen repeatedly, ten times or more. The chain recombines TRBV12-3 or TRBV12-4 with TRBJ2-2; no reliable D call. This CDR3 region has 16 residues. The V gene lost 3 bases and the J gene lost 6 bases, with 17 bases spanning the gap. CDR3 nucleotides: TGTGCCAGCAGTTTCCCAAGAGGCCGGAGACCCGGGGAGCTGTTTTTT. This translates into CASSFPRGRRPGELFF.

This chain joins TRBV5-5 and TRBJ1-3, with D unresolved. V was pared by 4 bases and J by 0 bases, with 14 bases between. The CDR3 covers 16 residues. The germline gives CDR1 SGHKS, CDR2 YYEKEE (reference sequence). CDR3 sequence reads: CASSPTRSFSGNTIYF. In nucleotides, the CDR3 is TGTGCCAGCAGCCCCACGAGGTCCTTCTCTGGAAACACCATATATTTT.

V is TRBV9 and J is TRBJ1-2, with D possibly matching TRBD1 (5 bases). This CDR3 has 12 amino acids. V shed 5 bases and J shed 5 bases, with 10 bases lying between them. Germline assignment: CDR1 SGDLS and CDR2 YYNGEE. This CDR3 is CASSIQGYGYTF. For the CDR3, the DNA is TGTGCCAGCAGTATTCAGGGATATGGCTACACCTTC.

The rearrangement links TRBV9 to TRBJ1-5; 8 nucleotides align to TRBD1. Germline V gene data show CDR1 as SGDLS and CDR2 as YYNGEE. Trimming cost V 0 bases and J 5 bases; bases outside gene matches: 13. The CDR3 loop spans 18 amino acids. CDR3: CASSVDGTGYKNYQPQHF. The CDR3 bases are TGTGCCAGCAGCGTAGACGGGACAGGATATAAAAATTATCAGCCCCAGCATTTT.

This clonotype was found many times. This chain connects TRBV6-5 to TRBJ1-5; D is ambiguous. Trimming removed 0 bases at V and 4 bases at J, with 16 bases between. The CDR3 contains 17 residues. CDR1 and CDR2 (germline): MNHEY, SVGAGI. CDR3 bases: TGTGCCAGCAGTTACTCGTACATTAACGGCGCTAATCAGCCCCAGCATTTT. Residues: CASSYSYINGANQPQHF.

This clonotype was observed at least ten times. This chain joins TRBV5-3 and TRBJ2-7; 9 bases map to TRBD1. TRBV5-3 is known as an ORF, though its function is uncertain. The CDR3 consists of 15 residues. The V segment lost 2 bases and the J segment 3 bases; nucleotides outside the gene matches: 6. For the CDR3, the DNA is TGTGCCAGAAGCTTTGGGACAGGGAGTAGCTACGAGCAGTACTTC. Translating gives CARSFGTGSSYEQYF.